The following is a T cell receptor (beta chain) sequence with its context. Its antigen remains unidentified. These data belong to a study of cytomegalovirus exposure and HLA in healthy donors. The study's findings and limits: Confirmation in vitro established that a few CMV-associated chains were specific for CMV antigens.

This CDR3 has 15 residues. Germline trimming cut 4 bases from V and 9 bases from J; bases unmatched to any gene: 8. The germline gives CDR1 LNHDA, CDR2 SQIVND (reference sequence). The repertoire was sequenced with immunoSEQ multiplex PCR; TCRdb's copy has only in-frame clones and lacks some. The data hold fewer than 350,000 clones, with around nine tenths observed a single time. The sequence came from a woman aged 18-30 years in good health and CMV-seronegative. This chain connects TRBV19 to TRBJ2-1; TRBD2 agrees at 11 bases. Sequenced input: PBMCs. CDR3 nucleotides: TGTGCCAGTAGTAACGAGCTAGCGGGAGGCGTTGAGCAGTTCTTC. This gives the protein CASSNELAGGVEQFF.